The present T cell receptor beta chain was sequenced within a study of identical twins. Every one of the donors was a healthy Caucasian. Per the germline V gene, CDR1 is SGHRS and CDR2 is YFSETQ. V lost 4 bases and J lost 0; bases outside the gene matches: 6. The CDR3 loop spans 17 amino acids. TCRdb reanalysed the 5' RACE reads using MiXCR and keeps one entry per CDR3 protein. This sample has about 520,000 distinct CDR3 sequences, with roughly a fifth found just once. Another study also made use of these data, one on T cells expressing NK-cell markers. That paper states: Sequencing of TCR beta repertoires drew on sorted CD3+CD56+NKG2C+, CD3+CD56+NKG2C- and CD3+CD56-NKG2C+ T cells. Among several donors, these clonotypes also ranked first in the CD3+CD56-NKG2C+ fraction.

The specimen sequenced was CD4+ T cells sorted from blood. The chain couples TRBV5-1 to TRBJ2-7, with 14 bases aligning to TRBD2. This receptor was identified in a young woman in good health. This CDR3 is CASSRTSGGPLSYEQYF. The CDR3 nucleotides are TGCGCCAGCAGCCGGACTAGCGGGGGGCCGCTCTCCTACGAGCAGTACTTC.